Sequencing of this T cell receptor (beta chain) was carried out in a study of T cell changes during pregnancy in multiple sclerosis. Assay: immunoSEQ multiplex PCR; the TCRdb copy retains only in-frame clones and omits some. The sample has over 70,000 clones, approximately 90% seen once. V lost 2 bases and J lost 8, with 13 bases in between. CDR1 is SGHDN and CDR2 is FVKESK in the germline V gene. The CDR3 is 14 residues long. The receptor's source is a female donor in good health, enrolled as a control in a pregnancy study. This sequence joins TRBV14 and TRBJ2-1; D gene uncertain. The source was peripheral blood, collected in the first trimester of pregnancy. In DNA form, the CDR3 reads TGTGCCAGCAGCCAATCGATAATCGTAGATGAGCAGTTCTTC. It specifies CASSQSIIVDEQFF.